This T cell receptor (beta chain) appears in the sequencing data of a study of human T cells and chemical hapten exposure. Study-wide context: Reading of the patch tests, which applied 0.01% DPC to the upper back, occurred at 6 days.

This clonotype showed up many times. During construction of the library, unique molecular identifiers were attached to individual cDNA molecules for quantitative, reproducible TCR counting. TCRdb processed the RACE reads anew with MiXCR; each CDR3 protein has one entry. The sample lists some 170,000 distinct CDR3 sequences, about a quarter occurring once. The ends were cut back, 7 bases at V and 0 bases at J, with 13 bases in the middle. The V gene's germline CDR1 is MNHEY and CDR2 SVGEGT. The CDR3 spans 15 residues. The time point denotes: patch test 3, about 24 weeks after DPC sensitization. Specified treatment: therapeutic diphenylcyclopropenone sensitization with weekly scalp DPC.

The chain is built from TRBV6-2 or TRBV6-3 and TRBJ1-5; D not resolved. The TCR originated in a woman between 18 and 29 years old with alopecia areata. Some clones in this sample may be carry-over from other donors' samples. The sequencing here drew on whole blood, taken in connection with sensitization to the hapten diphenylcyclopropenone (DPC). The CDR3 loop reads CASTPRRDSNQPQHF. In DNA form, the CDR3 reads TGTGCCAGCACCCCCCGCCGGGATAGCAATCAGCCCCAGCATTTT.